These 14 T cell receptor beta chains were all obtained from the same sample, sequenced in a study of blood T cell repertoires in COVID-19. The data were produced by immunoSEQ multiplex PCR, yet TCRdb's version contains in-frame clones alone and is incomplete. The sample contains approximately 210,000 clones, more than 70% of which appear only once. Sequenced sample: PBMCs or T cells enriched from blood (not recorded which). The receptors originated from a man aged 30-40 years with acute COVID-19.

This clone was picked up one time. This chain links TRBV5-1 with TRBJ2-5; 8 bases are shared with TRBD2. Germline V gives CDR1 SGHRS, CDR2 YFSETQ. The CDR3 totals 15 residues. Trimming took 0 bases from V and 2 from J; bases not matched to a gene: 3. The CDR3 protein is CASSLDGRGQETQYF. DNA of the CDR3: TGCGCCAGCAGCTTGGACGGGAGGGGGCAAGAGACCCAGTACTTC.

This clone was seen only a few times. The CDR3 region is CASTSNYGYTF. Written as DNA, the CDR3 is TGTGCCAGCACGTCGAACTATGGCTACACCTTC. This rearrangement joins TRBV25-1 to TRBJ1-2, with D unresolved. CDR1 is MGHDK and CDR2 is SYGVNS in the germline V gene. Trimming took 7 bases from V and 2 from J, leaving 5 bases between them. The length of the CDR3 is 11 residues.

This clone was found once. The rearrangement joins TRBV6-5 to TRBJ1-1, with 8 nucleotides matching TRBD1. With 5 bases clipped from V and 4 bases from J, the junction kept 6 bases outside the gene matches. This CDR3 is built from 14 residues. CDR1 and CDR2 from the germline V gene are MNHEY and SVGAGI. The CDR3: CASSNLGQGTEAFF. CDR3 bases: TGTGCCAGCAGTAACCTAGGACAGGGCACTGAAGCTTTCTTT.

The CDR3 here is CATGTGGALGTYNEQFF. CDR3 DNA: TGCGCCACCGGGACAGGGGGGGCCCTGGGGACCTACAATGAGCAGTTCTTC. The genes are TRBV4-1 and TRBJ2-1; 11 bases are a match to TRBD1. The length of the CDR3 is 17 residues. CDR1 is MGHRA, CDR2 YSYEKL, per germline. The ends lost 10 bases at V and 2 bases at J; junction bases unmatched: 13.

This clone was counted many times. This rearrangement joins TRBV11-2 to TRBJ2-7; TRBD2 matches 11 bases. The germline CDR1 and CDR2 sequences are SGHAT and FQNNGV. V was clipped by 9 bases and J by 4 bases; unmatched bases: 8. This CDR3 is built from 14 residues. CDR3 protein: CASTISGGDYEQYF. CDR3 DNA: TGTGCCAGTACTATTAGCGGGGGGGATTACGAGCAGTACTTC.

This chain links TRBV12-3 or TRBV12-4 with TRBJ1-2; 9 nucleotides match TRBD1. The CDR3 contains 13 residues. V lost 5 bases to trimming and J lost 8 bases; unmatched junction nucleotides: 6. The CDR3 coding sequence is TGTGCCAGCAGTCGGGACAGGGATAAGGGCTACACCTTC. It yields the protein CASSRDRDKGYTF.

The V call is TRBV12-3 or TRBV12-4, the J call TRBJ1-1, with 8 positions matching TRBD1. The CDR3 sequence is 12 residues long. V shed 6 bases and J 6 bases; nucleotides not matched to a gene: 3. The CDR3: CASSQGAAEAFF. The DNA for the CDR3 is TGTGCCAGCAGCCAGGGGGCTGCTGAAGCTTTCTTT.

The rearrangement uses TRBV9 and TRBJ1-3; a possible D gene is TRBD1 (6 bases). Trimming cost V 3 bases and J 2 bases, with 15 bases left between them. This CDR3 region has 16 residues. Germline V gene data show CDR1 as SGDLS and CDR2 as YYNGEE. DNA of the CDR3: TGTGCCAGCAGCGAGGGGGGGAACTATGCTGGAAACACCATATATTTT. Its translation: CASSEGGNYAGNTIYF.

The CDR3 DNA reads TGTGCCAGCAGTTCAACAGCCCTCTATGGCTACACCTTC. Translation gives CASSSTALYGYTF. The V and J genes are TRBV12-3 or TRBV12-4 and TRBJ1-2; D unclear. The CDR3 has 13 amino acids. Trimming left V 4 bases short and J 4 bases short, with 10 bases between.

A single count supports this clone. The chain links TRBV7-2 to TRBJ2-7, with 9 nucleotides matching TRBD1. CDR1 is SGHTA, CDR2 FQGNSA, per germline. This CDR3 comprises 15 residues. The V segment lost 3 bases and the J segment 5 bases; nucleotides outside the gene matches: 8. CDR3 in DNA: TGTGCCAGCAGCTTGGACAGGGGTCGGGGGAACGAGCAGTACTTC. This codes for CASSLDRGRGNEQYF.

J is TRBJ2-2 and V is TRBV27; no clear D gene. Deletions cut 1 base from V and 3 bases from J, with 12 bases between. Germline-derived CDR1 and CDR2 are MNHEY and SMNVEV (reference sequence). CDR3 length equals 16 residues. In nucleotides, the CDR3 is TGTGCCAGCAGTTTATTTCGCGGAGTAGACACCGGGGAGCTGTTTTTT. Amino acids: CASSLFRGVDTGELFF.

The chain joins TRBV6-5 to TRBJ1-3, with 7 bases aligning to TRBD1. Germline CDR1 and CDR2: MNHEY and SVGAGI. V lost 8 bases, J lost 2 bases, and 6 bases stayed unmatched. This CDR3 comprises 14 residues. The DNA of the CDR3 is TGTGCCAGCCTAGACAGGGTGCCTGGAAACACCATATATTTT. Amino acid sequence: CASLDRVPGNTIYF.

The chain combines TRBV13 with TRBJ2-2, with D unclear. CDR1 is PRHDT and CDR2 is FYEKMQ in the germline V gene (reference sequence). The length of the CDR3 is 12 residues. V was clipped by 0 bases and J by 8 bases, with 4 bases between them. This CDR3 is CASSLGAGELFF. The CDR3 DNA follows: TGTGCCAGCAGCTTAGGGGCAGGGGAGCTGTTTTTT. Drawing the rest from reference TRBV13 and TRBJ2-2, the complete variable domain is AAGVIQSPRHLIKEKRETATLKCYPIPRHDTVYWYQQGPGQDPQFLISFYEKMQSDKGSIPDRFSAQQFSDYHSELNMSSLELGDSALYFCASSLGAGELFFGEGSRLTVL.

The V and J genes are TRBV28 and TRBJ1-1; D is uncertain. This CDR3 is 10 amino acids long. Germline assignment: CDR1 MDHEN and CDR2 SYDVKM. The ends were cut back, 6 bases at V and 10 bases at J, with 9 bases in the middle. DNA for the CDR3: TGTGCCAGCAGCCGTCGGGTAGCTTTCTTT. It translates to CASSRRVAFF.